The 12 T cell receptor beta chains given below trace back to one sample, sequenced in a study of T-cell reconstitution after alpha-beta-depleted transplantation in children (dated by TCRdb to 2015 to 2016). Library prep was done by PCR. Data came from an Illumina HiSeq 2500. TCR libraries were prepared with molecular barcoding, using unique molecular identifiers to normalize TCRbeta repertoire quantification. TCRdb reworked the public reads: Q25 trimming with fastp, MiXCR clone assembly, productive beta chains retained. Under each unique CDR3 protein, matching rows form one entry showing the most common genes and DNA. This sample has under 20,000 distinct CDR3 sequences in its table, and over 10% of those were observed once. The ten most abundant clones make up 35% to 45% of the sample. The time point tag for this specimen amounts to: day 60 (about 2 months) after transplantation. In light of the paper, this sample's treatment or condition label describes: allogeneic hematopoietic cell transplantation with graft depleted of TCRalphabeta T cells and CD19 B cells.

The sequencing here drew on PBMCs, mostly from graft donor cells, taken 60 days after TCRalphabeta/CD19-depleted stem cell transplant. The receptors come from a female patient aged 2 to 10 who had a stem cell transplant for congenital amegakaryocytic thrombocytopenia, so the T cells may come from the graft donor.

The rearrangement links TRBV19 to TRBJ2-1, with D possibly being TRBD1 or TRBD2 (5 bases each). CDR1 LNHDA and CDR2 SQIVND come from the germline V gene (reference sequence). This CDR3 has 14 amino acids. Trimming cost V 7 bases and J 10 bases, with 20 bases left between them. The CDR3 nucleotides read TGTGCCAGTAATCCGGGGCCCCCTATGAGGGAGCAGTTCTTC. Protein sequence: CASNPGPPMREQFF.

Only a few counts were recorded for this clonotype. The chain carries TRBV12-3 or TRBV12-4 and TRBJ2-1; 8 positions agree with TRBD2. V lost 1 base, J lost 12 bases, and 11 bases stayed unmatched. The CDR3 runs to 15 residues. CDR3: CASSLGREGLVSQFF. In DNA, the CDR3 is TGTGCCAGCAGTTTAGGACGGGAGGGCCTTGTTTCGCAGTTCTTC.

This clonotype was counted at least ten times. The rearrangement joins TRBV20-1 to TRBJ2-5; 12 nucleotides agree with TRBD1. J gave up 5 bases and V 4 bases, and 5 bases lay outside the gene matches. This CDR3 is built from 14 residues. The germline CDR1 and CDR2 sequences are DFQATT and SNEGSKA (reference sequence). CDR3 residues: CSATGTGGLETQYF. As DNA, the CDR3 is TGCAGTGCTACTGGGACAGGGGGCTTGGAGACCCAGTACTTC.

J is TRBJ2-7 and V is TRBV3-1; D possibly corresponds to TRBD2 (6 bases). Germline assignment: CDR1 LGHDT and CDR2 YNNKEL (reference sequence). CDR3 size: 13 residues. Trimming took off 11 bases at V and 2 bases at J, with 16 bases between the two ends. The CDR3 coding sequence is TGTGCCCTCTGTTTAGGGGAGGCCTACGAGCAGTACTTC. Translating gives CALCLGEAYEQYF.

The V gene is TRBV30, the J gene TRBJ2-1, with D possibly matching TRBD1 (5 bases). Germline CDR1 and CDR2: GTSNPN and SVGIG (reference sequence). CDR3 length: 11 amino acids. The V gene lost 5 bases and the J gene lost 8 bases, with 10 bases spanning the gap. The CDR3 region is CAWRRVDEQFF. Written as DNA, the CDR3 is TGTGCCTGGCGCAGGGTTGATGAGCAGTTCTTC.

This clonotype was detected ten times or more. V and J are TRBV6-2 or TRBV6-3 and TRBJ2-1; possible D gene TRBD2, 5 bases. Germline V CDR1 and CDR2: MNHEY, SVGEGT. This CDR3 spans 14 amino acids. V gave up 2 bases and J gave up 8 bases, with 13 bases separating them. CDR3 in amino acids: CASSYVGVGYEQFF. Written as DNA, the CDR3 is TGTGCCAGCAGTTACGTGGGAGTCGGTTATGAGCAGTTCTTC.

This clonotype came up many times. This CDR3 is CASSQVGSGKNTGELFF. The CDR3 DNA reads as TGCGCCAGCAGCCAAGTCGGTAGCGGGAAGAACACCGGGGAGCTGTTTTTT. The chain joins TRBV4-1 to TRBJ2-2; 8 bases match TRBD2. Per germline, CDR1 MGHRA and CDR2 YSYEKL. The length of the CDR3 is 17 residues. Germline trimming cut 1 base from V and 1 base from J; bases unmatched to any gene: 5.

This clonotype has a count of ten or more. The V call is TRBV7-3, the J call TRBJ2-1, with 15 bases matching TRBD2. CDR3 length: 16 residues. Trimming at V came to 3 bases and at J to 9 bases, leaving 6 bases not matched to a gene. Germline values: CDR1 SGHTA, CDR2 FQGTGA. Here the CDR3 DNA reads TGTGCCAGCAGCTTTGGGGGACTAGCGGGAGGAGGTGAGCAGTTCTTC. Encoded protein: CASSFGGLAGGGEQFF.

The sample holds many counts of this clonotype. The chain couples TRBV12-3 or TRBV12-4 to TRBJ2-7, with 7 bases matching TRBD1. V trimming: 5 bases; J trimming: 4 bases; junction bases outside the gene matches: 5. The CDR3 loop spans 13 amino acids. The CDR3: CASSRGGVYEQYF. In DNA form, the CDR3 reads TGTGCCAGCAGTAGAGGGGGCGTTTACGAGCAGTACTTC.

At least ten counts were recorded for this clonotype. The V call is TRBV5-1, the J call TRBJ2-3; 9 positions match TRBD2. The CDR3 is 16 amino acids. J was trimmed by 4 bases and V by 3 bases; bases with no gene match: 9. Germline lookup yields CDR1 SGHRS and CDR2 YFSETQ. The DNA for the CDR3 is TGCGCCAGCAGCTCCCAGCGGGAGGACGTGGCAGATACGCAGTATTTT. This encodes CASSSQREDVADTQYF. Variable domain in full (rest from reference TRBV5-1 and TRBJ2-3): KAGVTQTPRYLIKTRGQQVTLSCSPISGHRSVSWYQQTPGQGLQFLFEYFSETQRNKGNFPGRFSGRQFSNSRSEMNVSTLELGDSALYLCASSSQREDVADTQYFGPGTRLTVL.

This clonotype showed up many times. The gene calls are TRBV12-3 or TRBV12-4 and TRBJ2-7; maybe TRBD2 (6 bases). The CDR3 totals 14 residues. V dropped 5 bases and J dropped 9 bases, with 20 bases sitting between them. CDR3 bases: TGTGCCAGCAGTACCCGGACTAAAACCCTCGGGCAGTACTTC. Residues: CASSTRTKTLGQYF.

This clonotype was seen a handful of times. J is TRBJ2-7 and V is TRBV6-5; a weak D match, TRBD2 (5 bases). Trimming took 6 bases from V and 2 from J, leaving 17 bases between them. CDR1 MNHEY and CDR2 SVGAGI come from the germline V gene. The CDR3 is 15 amino acids. Here the CDR3 DNA reads TGTGCCAGCAGCTCCTCCGGGATACAAGCCTACGAGCAGTACTTC. Translation gives CASSSSGIQAYEQYF.